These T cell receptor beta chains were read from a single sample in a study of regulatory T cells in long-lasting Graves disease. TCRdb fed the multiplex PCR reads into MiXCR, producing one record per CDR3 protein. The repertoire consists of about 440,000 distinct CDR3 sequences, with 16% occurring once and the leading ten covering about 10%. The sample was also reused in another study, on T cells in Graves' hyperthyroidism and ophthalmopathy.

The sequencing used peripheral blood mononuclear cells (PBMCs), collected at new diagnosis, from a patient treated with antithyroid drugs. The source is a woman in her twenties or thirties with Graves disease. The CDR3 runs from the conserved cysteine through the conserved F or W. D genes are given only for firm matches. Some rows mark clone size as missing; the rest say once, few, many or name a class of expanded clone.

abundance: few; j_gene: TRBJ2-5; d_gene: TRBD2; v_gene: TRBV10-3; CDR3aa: CAISLRLAEKRTQYF; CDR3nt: TGTGCCATCAGTCTAAGACTAGCGGAGAAGAGAACCCAGTACTTC
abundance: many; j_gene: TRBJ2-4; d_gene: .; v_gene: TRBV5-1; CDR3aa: CASSLTTEAKNIQYF; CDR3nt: TGCGCCAGCAGCTTAACAACAGAAGCCAAAAACATTCAGTACTTC
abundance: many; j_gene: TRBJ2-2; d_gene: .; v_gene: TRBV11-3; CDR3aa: CASSLEGETGELFF; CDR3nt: TGTGCCAGCAGCTTAGAGGGGGAGACCGGGGAGCTGTTTTTT
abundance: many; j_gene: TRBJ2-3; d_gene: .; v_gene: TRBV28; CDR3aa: CAVGNRVADTQYF; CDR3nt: TGTGCCGTCGGGAACAGGGTGGCAGATACGCAGTATTTT
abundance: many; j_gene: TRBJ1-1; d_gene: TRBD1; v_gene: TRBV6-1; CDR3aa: CASRAGGSMNTEAFF; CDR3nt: TGTGCCAGCAGAGCAGGGGGCTCGATGAACACTGAAGCTTTCTTT
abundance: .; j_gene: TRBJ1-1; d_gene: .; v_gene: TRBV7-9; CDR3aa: CASSLPQGRAEAFF; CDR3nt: TGTGCCAGCAGCTTACCCCAGGGACGGGCTGAAGCTTTCTTT
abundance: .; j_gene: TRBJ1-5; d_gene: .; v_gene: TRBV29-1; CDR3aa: CSATQGGNQPQHF; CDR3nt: TGCAGCGCGACACAGGGAGGCAATCAGCCCCAGCATTTT
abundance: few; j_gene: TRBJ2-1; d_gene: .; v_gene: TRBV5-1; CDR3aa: CASVESPGTEQFF; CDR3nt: TGCGCCAGCGTCGAATCCCCCGGGACAGAGCAGTTCTTC
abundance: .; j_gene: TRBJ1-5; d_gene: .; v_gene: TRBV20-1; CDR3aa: CSALRAPSFPGNQPQHF; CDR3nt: TGCAGCGCTCTCCGGGCCCCCTCTTTTCCGGGCAATCAGCCCCAGCATTTT
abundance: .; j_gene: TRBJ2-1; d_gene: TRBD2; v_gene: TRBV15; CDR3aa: CATSRGGLAGGSSFF; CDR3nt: TGTGCCACCAGCAGAGGAGGCCTAGCGGGGGGGAGTTCGTTCTTC
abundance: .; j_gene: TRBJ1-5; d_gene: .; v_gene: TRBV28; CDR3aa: CASSGGRDVSPQHF; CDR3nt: TGTGCCAGCAGTGGGGGACGGGACGTATCGCCCCAGCATTTT
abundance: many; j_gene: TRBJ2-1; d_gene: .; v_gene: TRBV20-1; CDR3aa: CSAHPPQELYNEQFF; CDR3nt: TGCAGTGCCCACCCGCCTCAGGAACTCTACAATGAGCAGTTCTTC
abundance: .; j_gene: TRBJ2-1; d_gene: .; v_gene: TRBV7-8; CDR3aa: CASSLEALYNEQFF; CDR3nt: TGTGCCAGCAGCTTAGAGGCCTTGTACAATGAGCAGTTCTTC
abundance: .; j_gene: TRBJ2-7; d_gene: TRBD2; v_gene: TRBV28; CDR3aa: CASRPRGGAINEQYF; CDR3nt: TGTGCCAGCAGACCCCGCGGGGGGGCGATCAACGAGCAGTACTTC
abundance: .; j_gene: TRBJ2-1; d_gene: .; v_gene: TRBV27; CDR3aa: CASGRDPSFTYNEQFF; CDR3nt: TGTGCCAGCGGCCGGGACCCCAGTTTTACGTACAATGAGCAGTTCTTC